This T cell receptor beta chain is drawn from a study of graft-versus-host responses after intestinal transplantation. Overall study: Each transplant was multivisceral, liver-intestinal, or isolated intestinal.

The CDR3 spans 14 residues. V was clipped by 2 bases and J by 0 bases; unmatched bases: 0. CDR1 SGHVS and CDR2 FNYEAQ come from the germline V gene. Using immunoSEQ multiplex PCR, the repertoire was profiled, and TCRdb retains in-frame clones only, with some absent. The sample includes around 84,000 clones, roughly four fifths of them seen just once. A word on this clone: The antigen is not known.

This clonotype originated in a human donor who received an intestinal transplant. Source: unstimulated CD8+ T cells sorted from spleen or lymph node cells, taken before intestinal transplant. The chain couples TRBV7-6 to TRBJ1-1, with TRBD1 matching over 7 bases. This CDR3 is CASSLQGVNTEAFF. The CDR3 region has the DNA TGTGCCAGCAGCTTACAGGGGGTGAACACTGAAGCTTTCTTT.